These 11 T cell receptor beta chains share one sample of origin, sequenced in a study of early T cells in non-severe SARS-CoV-2 infection. Each CDR3 protein is one row after TCRdb ran MiXCR on the 5' RACE reads. The repertoire holds around 110,000 distinct CDR3 sequences, with over 8.5% as singletons. Sequenced: whole blood. Source of these receptors: an adult who was a healthcare worker with PCR-confirmed SARS-CoV-2 infection or an uninfected control (not recorded which).

There are many counts of this clonotype. This chain connects TRBV6-6 to TRBJ1-4; TRBD1 aligns across 9 bases. The CDR3 extends over 15 amino acids. The V and J ends lost 7 bases and 5 bases, in that order; junction bases with no gene match: 8. Germline V lookup: CDR1 MNHNY, CDR2 SVGAGI (reference sequence). In DNA form, the CDR3 reads TGTGCCAGCACTTCCCTGGGACAGGGAAATGAAAAACTGTTTTTT. Translating gives CASTSLGQGNEKLFF.

The chain carries TRBV14 and TRBJ1-1; 7 bases align to TRBD1. This CDR3 region has 16 residues. Trimming removed 0 bases from V and 4 bases from J; junction bases left unmatched: 8. Germline-derived CDR1 and CDR2 are SGHDN and FVKESK. The CDR3, as DNA: TGTGCCAGCAGCCAAGAAATTGACAGGGCCGGCACTGAAGCTTTCTTT. This gives the protein CASSQEIDRAGTEAFF. The whole variable domain, filled in from reference TRBV14 and TRBJ1-1, reads EAGVTQFPSHSVIEKGQTVTLRCDPISGHDNLYWYRRVMGKEIKFLLHFVKESKQDESGMPNNRFLAERTGGTYSTLKVQPAELEDSGVYFCASSQEIDRAGTEAFFGQGTRLTVV.

This clonotype has a count of ten or more. The chain combines TRBV28 with TRBJ2-7, with TRBD2 identical over 8 bases. The V gene's germline CDR1 is MDHEN and CDR2 SYDVKM. The CDR3 is 15 amino acids. Trimming cost V 7 bases and J 2 bases; bases outside gene matches: 10. This CDR3 reads CASTIAGGTPYEQYF. The DNA of the CDR3 is TGTGCCAGCACCATCGCGGGAGGAACACCCTACGAGCAGTACTTC.

CDR3 amino acids: CSAPDSTNEQFF. The CDR3 DNA is TGCAGTGCGCCGGACAGCACCAATGAGCAGTTCTTC. V is TRBV20-1 and J is TRBJ2-1, with D possibly matching TRBD1 (6 bases). V lost 6 bases to trimming and J lost 6 bases, with 12 bases between them. The CDR3 contains 12 residues. Looked up from germline, CDR1 is DFQATT and CDR2 is SNEGSKA (reference sequence).

The table lists this clonotype with a few counts. The V gene is TRBV28, the J gene TRBJ2-2, with D perhaps matching TRBD1 or TRBD2 (5 bases each). CDR3 size: 13 residues. CDR1 is MDHEN, CDR2 SYDVKM, per germline. The V gene lost 7 bases and the J gene lost 5 bases, with 11 bases spanning the gap. Written as DNA, the CDR3 is TGTGCCAGCAACGTTTGGGGGACCGGGGAGCTGTTTTTT. This sequence encodes CASNVWGTGELFF.

V usage is TRBV5-6 and J usage is TRBJ2-7; 14 positions match TRBD2. CDR1 is SGHDT, CDR2 YYEEEE, per germline. The J segment lost 7 bases and the V segment lost 4 bases, leaving 7 bases of the junction unmatched. The CDR3 runs to 15 residues. This chain's CDR3 is CASSAGLAGVGEQYF. The DNA for the CDR3 is TGTGCCAGCAGCGCGGGACTAGCGGGAGTAGGAGAGCAGTACTTC. The full variable domain, its missing parts supplied by reference TRBV5-6 and TRBJ2-7, is DAGVTQSPTHLIKTRGQQVTLRCSPKSGHDTVSWYQQALGQGPQFIFQYYEEEERQRGNFPDRFSGHQFPNYSSELNVNALLLGDSALYLCASSAGLAGVGEQYFGPGTRLTVT.

This clonotype was seen only a few times. The chain links TRBV6-5 to TRBJ2-1, with TRBD2 matching 7 bases. CDR1 and CDR2 from the germline V gene are MNHEY and SVGAGI. The ends lost 8 bases at V and 2 bases at J; junction bases unmatched: 12. CDR3 length equals 16 residues. The CDR3 bases are TGTGCCAGCCGACCGCCGGGACTACCGCCCTACAATGAGCAGTTCTTC. Protein sequence: CASRPPGLPPYNEQFF.

This clonotype was seen a handful of times. The rearrangement uses TRBV20-1 and TRBJ2-1; D unclear. Trimming left V 3 bases short and J 4 bases short, with 7 bases between. This CDR3 contains 12 residues. CDR1 is DFQATT and CDR2 is SNEGSKA in the germline V gene (reference sequence). The CDR3 DNA sequence: TGCAGTGCTAGTGTCCGTTACAATGAGCAGTTCTTC. Amino acid sequence: CSASVRYNEQFF.

This clonotype was seen at least ten times. The chain has TRBV5-4 and TRBJ2-7; 10 bases map to TRBD1. CDR1 is SGHNT, CDR2 YYREEE, per germline (reference sequence). The CDR3 contains 15 residues. V gave up 2 bases and J gave up 6 bases; unmatched junction bases: 8. The CDR3 coding sequence is TGTGCCAGCAGCTTAGCGGGACAGGGGTTCGGCGAGCAGTACTTC. Protein sequence: CASSLAGQGFGEQYF.

This chain uses TRBV2 with TRBJ2-3, with 8 bases that match TRBD2. Germline loops: CDR1 SNHLY, CDR2 FYNNEI. The V gene end was trimmed by 2 bases and the J gene end by 5 bases; junction bases not matched to a gene: 3. This CDR3 is built from 14 residues. The CDR3 sequence is CASSETTSGDTQYF. The CDR3 DNA sequence: TGTGCCAGCAGTGAAACAACTAGCGGAGATACGCAGTATTTT.

This clonotype was seen many times. The gene calls are TRBV5-6 and TRBJ1-1; D might be TRBD1 (6 bases). CDR3 length: 13 residues. Germline V gene data show CDR1 as SGHDT and CDR2 as YYEEEE. Trimming took 4 bases from V and 5 from J, leaving 12 bases between them. The CDR3 sequence is CASSRQGRTEAFF. CDR3 nucleotides: TGTGCCAGCAGCCGGCAGGGGAGGACTGAAGCTTTCTTT.